The present entry profiles one TCR beta chain with its context. As yet, its antigen is unknown. Use of 60 Vbeta and 13 Jbeta primers characterized the PCR. The protocol was immunoSEQ multiplex PCR, while the TCRdb copy is restricted to in-frame clones and leaves out a portion. This sample has over 90,000 clones, with approximately 64% found just once. The record originates from a study of cytomegalovirus exposure and HLA in healthy donors. Background on the study: Among the 398 genotyped donors, about 81% were placed in the Caucasian-associated ancestry cluster.

V dropped 5 bases and J dropped 7; count of bases not matched to a gene: 12. The CDR3 runs 15 residues. Germline V CDR1 and CDR2: MDHEN, SYDVKM. Overall study findings and caveats: Sequencing likely produced, as an artifact, a cluster of highly shared sequence variants.

The chain couples TRBV28 to TRBJ1-2; TRBD1 matches 8 bases. This TCR was recovered from a woman in her fifties or sixties in good health and CMV-seronegative. Sequencing was done on a sample of PBMCs. Here the CDR3 DNA reads TGTGCCAGCAGTATGAGAATCGACAGGGGACGTGGCTACACCTTC. Protein sequence: CASSMRIDRGRGYTF.